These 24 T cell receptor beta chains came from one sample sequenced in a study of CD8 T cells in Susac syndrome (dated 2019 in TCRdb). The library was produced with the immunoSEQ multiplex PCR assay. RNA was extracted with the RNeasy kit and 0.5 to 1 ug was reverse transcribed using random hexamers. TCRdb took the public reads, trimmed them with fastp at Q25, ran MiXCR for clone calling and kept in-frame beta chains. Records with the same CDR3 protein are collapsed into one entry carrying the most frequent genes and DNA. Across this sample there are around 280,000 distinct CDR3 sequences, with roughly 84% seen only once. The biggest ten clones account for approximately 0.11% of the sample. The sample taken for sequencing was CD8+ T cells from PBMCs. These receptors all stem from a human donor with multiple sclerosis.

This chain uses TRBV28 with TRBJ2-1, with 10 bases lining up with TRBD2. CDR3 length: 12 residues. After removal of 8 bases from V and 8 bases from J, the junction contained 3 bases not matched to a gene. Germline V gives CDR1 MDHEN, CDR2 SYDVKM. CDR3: CASRGLAYEQFF. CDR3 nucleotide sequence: TGTGCCAGCCGGGGACTAGCGTATGAGCAGTTCTTC.

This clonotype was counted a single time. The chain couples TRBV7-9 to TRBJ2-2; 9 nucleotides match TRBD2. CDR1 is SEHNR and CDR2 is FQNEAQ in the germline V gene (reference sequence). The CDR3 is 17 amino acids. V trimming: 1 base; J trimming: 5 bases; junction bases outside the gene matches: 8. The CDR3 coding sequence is TGTGCCAGCAGCTTAGAAGCGGGAGGCCGGAAAACCGGGGAGCTGTTTTTT. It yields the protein CASSLEAGGRKTGELFF. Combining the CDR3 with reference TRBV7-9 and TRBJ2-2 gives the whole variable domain DTGVSQNPRHKITKRGQNVTFRCDPISEHNRLYWYRQTLGQGPEFLTYFQNEAQLEKSRLLSDRFSAERPKGSFSTLEIQRTEQGDSAMYLCASSLEAGGRKTGELFFGEGSRLTVL.

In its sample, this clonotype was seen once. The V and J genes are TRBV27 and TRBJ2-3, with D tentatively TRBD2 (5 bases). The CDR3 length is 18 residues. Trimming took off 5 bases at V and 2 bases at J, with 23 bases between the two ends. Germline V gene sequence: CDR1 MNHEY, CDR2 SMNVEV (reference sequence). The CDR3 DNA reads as TGTGCCAGCAGTCCCCTATCCGGCGGGCTATCGACCACAGATACGCAGTATTTT. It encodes CASSPLSGGLSTTDTQYF.

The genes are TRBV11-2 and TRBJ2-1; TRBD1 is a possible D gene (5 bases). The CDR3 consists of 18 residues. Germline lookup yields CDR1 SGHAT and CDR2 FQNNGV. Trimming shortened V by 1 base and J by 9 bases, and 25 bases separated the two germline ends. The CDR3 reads CASSLGLGLGVTPGEQFF. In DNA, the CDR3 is TGTGCCAGCAGCTTAGGGCTGGGATTAGGGGTGACCCCGGGTGAGCAGTTCTTC.

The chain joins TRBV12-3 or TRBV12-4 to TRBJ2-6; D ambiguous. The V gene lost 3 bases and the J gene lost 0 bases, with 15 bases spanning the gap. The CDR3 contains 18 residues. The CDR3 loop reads CASSFSSRSSSGANVLTF. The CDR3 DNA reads TGTGCCAGCAGTTTCAGTTCGAGAAGTAGCTCTGGGGCCAACGTCCTGACTTTC.

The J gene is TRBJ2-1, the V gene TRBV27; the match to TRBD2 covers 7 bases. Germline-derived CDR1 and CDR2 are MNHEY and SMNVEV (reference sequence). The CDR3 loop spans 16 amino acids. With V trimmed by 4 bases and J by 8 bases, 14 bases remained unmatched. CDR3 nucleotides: TGTGCCAGCAGTTCCGCTCAGCGGGGAGGTCCCGATGAGCAGTTCTTC. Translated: CASSSAQRGGPDEQFF.

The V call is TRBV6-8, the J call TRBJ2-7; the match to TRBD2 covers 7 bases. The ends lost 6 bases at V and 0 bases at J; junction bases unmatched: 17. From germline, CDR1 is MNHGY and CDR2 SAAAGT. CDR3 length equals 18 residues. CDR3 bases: TGTGCCAGCAGCCTACAGCGGTCTAGCGGTCCAAGCTCCTACGAGCAGTACTTC. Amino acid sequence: CASSLQRSSGPSSYEQYF.

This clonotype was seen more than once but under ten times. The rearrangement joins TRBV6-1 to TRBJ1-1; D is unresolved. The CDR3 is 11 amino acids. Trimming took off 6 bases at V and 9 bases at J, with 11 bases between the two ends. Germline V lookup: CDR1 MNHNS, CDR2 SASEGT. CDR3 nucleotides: TGTGCCAGCAGGGTATTTAACCAAGCTTTCTTT. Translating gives CASRVFNQAFF.

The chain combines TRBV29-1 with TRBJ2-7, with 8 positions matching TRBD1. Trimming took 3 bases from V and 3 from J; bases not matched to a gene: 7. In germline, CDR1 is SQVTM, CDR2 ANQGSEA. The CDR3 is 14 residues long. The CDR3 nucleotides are TGCAGCGTTGAGATAGGACAGGGACTCTACGAGCAGTACTTC. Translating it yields CSVEIGQGLYEQYF.

The CDR3 nucleotides read TGCAGTGCTAAAGGGCCTTCCAAGAGCGAGCAGTACTTC. This translates into CSAKGPSKSEQYF. The chain has TRBV20-1 and TRBJ2-7; D remains unclear. Germline V CDR1 and CDR2: DFQATT, SNEGSKA (reference sequence). Trimming cost V 4 bases and J 6 bases, with 16 bases left between them. The CDR3 contains 13 residues.

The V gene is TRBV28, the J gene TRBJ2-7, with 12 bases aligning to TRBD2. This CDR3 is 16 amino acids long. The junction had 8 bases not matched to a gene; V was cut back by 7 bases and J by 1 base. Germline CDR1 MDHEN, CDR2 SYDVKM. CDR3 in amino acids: CASIGTSGPISYEQYF. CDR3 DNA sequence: TGTGCCAGCATAGGGACTAGCGGGCCTATATCCTACGAGCAGTACTTC.

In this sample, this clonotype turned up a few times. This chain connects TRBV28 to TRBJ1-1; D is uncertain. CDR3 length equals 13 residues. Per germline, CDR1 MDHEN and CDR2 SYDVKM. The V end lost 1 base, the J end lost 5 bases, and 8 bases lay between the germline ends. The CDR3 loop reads CASSLYDNTEAFF. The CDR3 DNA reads TGTGCCAGCAGTTTATACGACAATACTGAAGCTTTCTTT. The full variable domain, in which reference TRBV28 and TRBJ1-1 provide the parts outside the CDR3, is DVKVTQSSRYLVKRTGEKVFLECVQDMDHENMFWYRQDPGLGLRLIYFSYDVKMKEKGDIPEGYSVSREKKERFSLILESASTNQTSMYLCASSLYDNTEAFFGQGTRLTVV.

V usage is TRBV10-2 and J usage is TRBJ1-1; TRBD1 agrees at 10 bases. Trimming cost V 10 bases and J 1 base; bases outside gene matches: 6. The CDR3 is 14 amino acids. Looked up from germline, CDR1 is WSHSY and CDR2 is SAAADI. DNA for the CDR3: TGCGCCACCTGGGACAGGGGTACGAACACTGAAGCTTTCTTT. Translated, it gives CATWDRGTNTEAFF.

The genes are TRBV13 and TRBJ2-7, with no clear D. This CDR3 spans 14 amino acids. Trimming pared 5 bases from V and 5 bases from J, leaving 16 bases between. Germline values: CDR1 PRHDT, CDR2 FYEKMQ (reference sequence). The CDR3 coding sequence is TGTGCCAGCAGCCCGGAAGCCGGTAGTGACGAGCAGTACTTC. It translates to CASSPEAGSDEQYF.

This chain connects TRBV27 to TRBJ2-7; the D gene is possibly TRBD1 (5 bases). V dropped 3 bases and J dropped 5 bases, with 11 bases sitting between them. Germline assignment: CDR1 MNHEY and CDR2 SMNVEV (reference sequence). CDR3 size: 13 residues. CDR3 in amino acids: CASSFRWGHEQYF. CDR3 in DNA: TGTGCCAGCAGTTTTAGATGGGGCCACGAGCAGTACTTC.

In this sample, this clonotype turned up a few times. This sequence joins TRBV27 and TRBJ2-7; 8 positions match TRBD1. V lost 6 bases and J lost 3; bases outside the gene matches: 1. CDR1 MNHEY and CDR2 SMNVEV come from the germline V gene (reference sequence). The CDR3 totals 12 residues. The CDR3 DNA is TGTGCCAGCAGGGACAGGGTCTACGAGCAGTACTTC. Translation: CASRDRVYEQYF.

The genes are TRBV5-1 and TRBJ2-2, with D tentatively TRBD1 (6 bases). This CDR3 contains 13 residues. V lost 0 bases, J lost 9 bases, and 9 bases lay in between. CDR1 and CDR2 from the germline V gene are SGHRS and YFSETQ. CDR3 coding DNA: TGCGCCAGCAGCTTGGTGCAGGGGAGGGAGCTGTTTTTT. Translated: CASSLVQGRELFF.

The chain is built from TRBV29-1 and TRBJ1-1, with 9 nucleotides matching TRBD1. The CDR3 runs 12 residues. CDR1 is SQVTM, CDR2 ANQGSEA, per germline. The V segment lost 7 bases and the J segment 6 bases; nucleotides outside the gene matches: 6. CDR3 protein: CSARTGEAEAFF. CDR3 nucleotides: TGCAGCGCACGGACAGGGGAGGCTGAAGCTTTCTTT.

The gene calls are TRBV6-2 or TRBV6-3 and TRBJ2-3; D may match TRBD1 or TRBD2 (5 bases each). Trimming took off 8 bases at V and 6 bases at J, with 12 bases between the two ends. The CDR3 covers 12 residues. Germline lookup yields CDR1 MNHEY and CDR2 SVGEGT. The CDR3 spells CASGTSLDTQYF. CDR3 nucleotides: TGTGCCAGCGGGACCTCGCTGGATACGCAGTATTTT.

CDR3 in DNA: TGTGCCAGCAGCCTCTACAATTGGGTGAACACTGAAGCTTTCTTT. It is translated as CASSLYNWVNTEAFF. The chain is built from TRBV12-3 or TRBV12-4 and TRBJ1-1; D is unresolved. Trimming removed 6 bases at V and 0 bases at J, with 14 bases between. The CDR3 has 15 residues.

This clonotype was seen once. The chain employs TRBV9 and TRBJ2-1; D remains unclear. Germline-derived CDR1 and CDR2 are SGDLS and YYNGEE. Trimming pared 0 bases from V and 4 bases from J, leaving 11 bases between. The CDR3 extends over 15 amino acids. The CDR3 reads CASSVAASGYNEQFF. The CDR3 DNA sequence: TGTGCCAGCAGCGTAGCAGCGTCAGGTTACAATGAGCAGTTCTTC.

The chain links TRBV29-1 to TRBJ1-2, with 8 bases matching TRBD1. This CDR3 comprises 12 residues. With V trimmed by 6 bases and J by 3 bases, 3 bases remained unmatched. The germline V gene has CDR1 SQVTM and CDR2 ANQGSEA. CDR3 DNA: TGCAGCGTCCTACAGGGGGACTATGGCTACACCTTC. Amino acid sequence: CSVLQGDYGYTF.

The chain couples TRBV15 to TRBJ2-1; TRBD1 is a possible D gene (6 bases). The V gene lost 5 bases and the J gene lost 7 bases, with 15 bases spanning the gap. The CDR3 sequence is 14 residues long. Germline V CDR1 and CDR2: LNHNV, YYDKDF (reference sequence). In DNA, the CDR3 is TGTGCCACCAGCGGTAGGCGCAGGGGAAATGAGCAGTTCTTC. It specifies CATSGRRRGNEQFF.

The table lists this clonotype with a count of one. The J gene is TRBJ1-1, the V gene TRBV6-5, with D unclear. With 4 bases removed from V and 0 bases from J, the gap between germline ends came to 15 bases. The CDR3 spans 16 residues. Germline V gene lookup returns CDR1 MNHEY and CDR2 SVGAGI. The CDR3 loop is CASSSSAGGMNTEAFF. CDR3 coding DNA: TGTGCCAGCAGTTCATCAGCCGGAGGGATGAACACTGAAGCTTTCTTT.